These 26 T cell receptor beta chains originate from one sample sequenced in a study of blood T cell repertoires in COVID-19. Profiling relied on immunoSEQ multiplex PCR, and the TCRdb table lists in-frame clones only, not all of them. The table includes around 160,000 clones, roughly four fifths detected once. The material sequenced was peripheral blood. The receptor source for this set is a human donor with acute or convalescent COVID-19. The donor label of this sample is uncertain.

Only one count was recorded for this clone. The genes are TRBV9 and TRBJ1-1; D is undetermined. The CDR3 is 13 residues long. The V end lost 0 bases, the J end lost 1 base, and 4 bases lay between the germline ends. From germline, CDR1 is SGDLS and CDR2 YYNGEE. CDR3 loop: CASSVATNTEAFF. CDR3 bases: TGTGCCAGCAGCGTAGCTACGAACACTGAAGCTTTCTTT.

The chain is built from TRBV18 and TRBJ1-4, with a weak D call TRBD1 (5 bases). V was pared by 4 bases and J by 5 bases, with 11 bases between. From germline, CDR1 is KGHSH and CDR2 LQKENI. CDR3 length equals 14 residues. The CDR3 region has the DNA TGTGCCAGCTCACTCGAGCAGGGCAATGAAAAACTGTTTTTT. It yields the protein CASSLEQGNEKLFF.

The V call is TRBV29-1, the J call TRBJ2-3; possible D gene TRBD2, 6 bases. This CDR3 region has 15 residues. The V gene lost 4 bases and the J gene lost 4 bases, with 18 bases spanning the gap. The V gene's germline CDR1 is SQVTM and CDR2 ANQGSEA. CDR3 residues: CSVGRRGGPSDTQYF. The DNA for the CDR3 is TGCAGCGTTGGGAGGCGGGGTGGACCCTCAGATACGCAGTATTTT.

This rearrangement joins TRBV29-1 to TRBJ2-3, with TRBD2 identical over 9 bases. V shed 6 bases and J 4 bases; nucleotides not matched to a gene: 8. The CDR3 totals 14 residues. Germline CDR1 and CDR2: SQVTM and ANQGSEA. This chain's CDR3 is CSVSTAGGADTQYF. Written as DNA, the CDR3 is TGCAGCGTCTCCACGGCGGGGGGGGCAGATACGCAGTATTTT.

This clone occurred once. The rearrangement joins TRBV5-1 to TRBJ1-2; 8 bases fit TRBD1. Per the germline V gene, CDR1 is SGHRS and CDR2 is YFSETQ. V was clipped by 4 bases and J by 2 bases; unmatched bases: 4. The CDR3 length is 14 residues. DNA for the CDR3: TGCGCCAGCAGCCTGGGACAGGTGAACTATGGCTACACCTTC. This codes for CASSLGQVNYGYTF. Complete variable domain (other parts from reference TRBV5-1 and TRBJ1-2): KAGVTQTPRYLIKTRGQQVTLSCSPISGHRSVSWYQQTPGQGLQFLFEYFSETQRNKGNFPGRFSGRQFSNSRSEMNVSTLELGDSALYLCASSLGQVNYGYTFGSGTRLTVV.

Here the CDR3 reads CASSDENYGYTF. The CDR3 nucleotides are TGCGCCAGCAGTGACGAGAACTATGGCTACACCTTC. The rearrangement uses TRBV10-2 and TRBJ1-2; no reliable D call. The germline gives CDR1 WSHSY, CDR2 SAAADI. The V and J ends lost 3 bases and 2 bases respectively, with 4 bases between them. The CDR3 runs 12 residues.

V gene TRBV30 combines with J gene TRBJ1-2; D is unresolved. The CDR3 extends over 11 amino acids. Germline V gives CDR1 GTSNPN, CDR2 SVGIG (reference sequence). Trimming pared 3 bases from V and 8 bases from J, leaving 10 bases between. CDR3 sequence (DNA): TGTGCCTGGAGCGAGGAACGGGGCTACACCTTC. Its translation: CAWSEERGYTF.

This clone was observed once. This rearrangement joins TRBV19 to TRBJ1-2, with TRBD1 matching 7 bases. CDR1 and CDR2 (germline): LNHDA, SQIVND (reference sequence). V lost 9 bases and J lost 4; bases outside the gene matches: 14. The length of the CDR3 is 15 residues. As DNA, the CDR3 is TGTGCCAGCTTAACCCGACAGGGCGCGGGCTATGGCTACACCTTC. Translated, it gives CASLTRQGAGYGYTF.

DNA of the CDR3: TGTGCCAGCAGCAAAGGGGGCACTAACTATGGCTACACCTTC. It specifies CASSKGGTNYGYTF. The chain joins TRBV21-1 to TRBJ1-2; TRBD1 is the table's D call, not checked against the DNA. TRBV21-1 is shown as a pseudogene. This CDR3 is built from 14 residues.

The V gene is TRBV4-1, the J gene TRBJ1-1; the match to TRBD1 covers 9 bases. V dropped 0 bases and J dropped 3; count of bases not matched to a gene: 2. CDR3 size: 15 residues. Per the germline V gene, CDR1 is MGHRA and CDR2 is YSYEKL. The CDR3 loop is CASSQDRQGDTEAFF. CDR3 bases: TGCGCCAGCAGCCAAGATAGACAGGGGGACACTGAAGCTTTCTTT.

This chain uses TRBV11-2 with TRBJ1-6; 8 nucleotides match TRBD1. CDR3 length: 15 amino acids. After removal of 0 bases from V and 7 bases from J, the junction contained 2 bases not matched to a gene. The germline gives CDR1 SGHAT, CDR2 FQNNGV. The CDR3 region is CASSLETGGNSPLHF. CDR3 coding DNA: TGTGCCAGCAGCTTAGAAACAGGGGGAAATTCACCCCTCCACTTT.

V and J are TRBV6-2 or TRBV6-3 and TRBJ1-6; 9 positions agree with TRBD1. Germline CDR1 reads MNHEY; CDR2 reads SVGEGT. The CDR3 covers 14 residues. Unmatched junction bases numbered 5, after V lost 6 bases and J lost 8 bases. CDR3: CASSPGTGYSPLHF. CDR3 DNA: TGTGCCAGCAGCCCCGGGACAGGGTATTCACCCCTCCACTTT.

At least ten counts were recorded for this clone. The chain employs TRBV27 and TRBJ1-2, with 7 bases lining up with TRBD1. Germline-derived CDR1 and CDR2 are MNHEY and SMNVEV (reference sequence). V lost 5 bases, J lost 2 bases, and 5 bases stayed unmatched. The CDR3 contains 14 residues. CDR3 loop: CASSPQGQNYGYTF. The CDR3 bases are TGTGCCAGCAGTCCCCAGGGACAGAACTATGGCTACACCTTC.

J is TRBJ1-6 and V is TRBV4-3; 10 bases line up with TRBD1. CDR3 length: 15 amino acids. Germline lookup yields CDR1 LGHNA and CDR2 YSLEER. The V gene end was trimmed by 6 bases and the J gene end by 6 bases; junction bases not matched to a gene: 5. CDR3 DNA: TGCGCCAGCAGGACAGGGGGCGCGAGTAATTCACCCCTCCACTTT. Amino acid sequence: CASRTGGASNSPLHF.

This rearrangement joins TRBV10-3 to TRBJ1-4; perhaps TRBD1 as D (5 bases). From germline, CDR1 is ENHRY and CDR2 SYGVKD. The CDR3 has 12 amino acids. Trimming cost V 6 bases and J 7 bases, with 9 bases left between them. This CDR3 is CAISNQGEKLFF. DNA of the CDR3: TGTGCCATCAGCAACCAGGGTGAAAAACTGTTTTTT.

The V gene is TRBV2, the J gene TRBJ1-6; TRBD1 agrees at 10 bases. V shed 6 bases, J shed 8 bases, and the junction held 4 bases outside the gene matches. Germline CDR1 reads SNHLY; CDR2 reads FYNNEI. There are 14 residues in the CDR3. For the CDR3, the DNA is TGTGCCAGCAGCCGGGACAGGGGCTATTCACCCCTCCACTTT. This translates into CASSRDRGYSPLHF.

This clone occurred a few times. The chain is built from TRBV5-1 and TRBJ2-3; possible D gene TRBD1, 6 bases. This CDR3 region has 15 residues. Trimming shortened V by 3 bases and J by 2 bases, and 13 bases separated the two germline ends. CDR1 is SGHRS, CDR2 YFSETQ, per germline. The chain's CDR3 is CASSSTQGFTDTQYF. DNA of the CDR3: TGCGCCAGCAGCTCGACGCAGGGGTTCACAGATACGCAGTATTTT.

The CDR3 here is CSAAEAREAFF. The CDR3 bases are TGCAGCGCTGCAGAGGCCCGAGAAGCTTTCTTT. The V gene is TRBV29-1, the J gene TRBJ1-1; D not certain. The V and J ends lost 7 bases and 8 bases respectively, with 14 bases between them. The CDR3 is made up of 11 amino acids. Germline CDR1 reads SQVTM; CDR2 reads ANQGSEA.

This clone was seen only a few times. The gene calls are TRBV5-1 and TRBJ2-5; 10 bases map to TRBD1. V gave up 9 bases and J gave up 1 base; unmatched junction bases: 9. Germline V gene sequence: CDR1 SGHRS, CDR2 YFSETQ. The CDR3 covers 15 residues. The CDR3 DNA reads TGCGCCACTAAGGAAGGGGACAGGGGCCAAGAGACCCAGTACTTC. Amino acid sequence: CATKEGDRGQETQYF.

The chain carries TRBV19 and TRBJ2-1; D is possibly TRBD1 (6 bases). The CDR3 is 13 amino acids. Per the germline V gene, CDR1 is LNHDA and CDR2 is SQIVND (reference sequence). V dropped 6 bases and J dropped 8 bases, with 14 bases sitting between them. CDR3 loop: CASSPRGGDEQFF. The CDR3 DNA is TGTGCCAGTAGCCCGAGAGGGGGAGATGAGCAGTTCTTC.

V is TRBV6-6 and J is TRBJ1-5; D is undetermined. The V and J ends lost 8 bases and 5 bases respectively, with 13 bases between them. Per the germline V gene, CDR1 is MNHNY and CDR2 is SVGAGI (reference sequence). The CDR3 has 13 amino acids. The CDR3: CASVRKEDQPQHF. CDR3 nucleotides: TGTGCCAGCGTCAGGAAGGAGGATCAGCCCCAGCATTTT.

V gene TRBV30 combines with J gene TRBJ1-2; possible D gene TRBD1, 6 bases. Germline V gene data show CDR1 as GTSNPN and CDR2 as SVGIG (reference sequence). V was pared by 3 bases and J by 4 bases, with 15 bases between. The CDR3 extends over 14 amino acids. The CDR3 sequence is CAWRAGATTYGYTF. The CDR3 bases are TGTGCCTGGAGGGCAGGGGCGACAACCTATGGCTACACCTTC.

The chain uses TRBV30 and TRBJ1-1, with D perhaps TRBD1 (5 bases). V was trimmed by 2 bases and J by 1 base, leaving 11 bases between them. Germline CDR1 reads GTSNPN; CDR2 reads SVGIG (reference sequence). CDR3 length: 14 residues. The DNA of the CDR3 is TGTGCCTGGAGTCTGGGCAGGGCGAACACTGAAGCTTTCTTT. Translating gives CAWSLGRANTEAFF.

The V gene is TRBV2, the J gene TRBJ2-1; D is unclear. CDR1 SNHLY and CDR2 FYNNEI come from the germline V gene. The ends were cut back, 3 bases at V and 6 bases at J, with 9 bases in the middle. The CDR3 totals 13 residues. For the CDR3, the DNA is TGTGCCAGCAGTGAGACCGGGTCCAATGAGCAGTTCTTC. Protein product: CASSETGSNEQFF.

The chain uses TRBV5-6 and TRBJ1-4; D is possibly TRBD1 (5 bases). The CDR3 totals 15 residues. Germline V gives CDR1 SGHDT, CDR2 YYEEEE. Deletions cut 0 bases from V and 11 bases from J, with 17 bases between. CDR3 sequence (DNA): TGTGCCAGCAGCTTGGGGGCAGGGAAGTCCATTAAACTGTTTTTT. This sequence encodes CASSLGAGKSIKLFF.

On this clone: An end of the junction does not agree with germline; a read error may underlie this. The V call is TRBV7-7, the J call TRBJ2-5; 12 nucleotides match TRBD2. Germline CDR1 reads SSHAT; CDR2 reads FNYEAQ (reference sequence). CDR3 length: 15 amino acids. The CDR3 DNA follows: TGTGCTAGCAGCTTTCTAGCGGGGGGGCAAGAGACCCAGTACTTC. It codes for CASSFLAGGQETQYF. Variable domain in full (rest from reference TRBV7-7 and TRBJ2-5): GAGVSQSPRYKVTKRGQDVTLRCDPISSHATLYWYQQALGQGPEFLTYFNYEAQPDKSGLPSDRFSAERPEGSISTLTIQRTEQRDSAMYRCASSFLAGGQETQYFGPGTRLLVL.